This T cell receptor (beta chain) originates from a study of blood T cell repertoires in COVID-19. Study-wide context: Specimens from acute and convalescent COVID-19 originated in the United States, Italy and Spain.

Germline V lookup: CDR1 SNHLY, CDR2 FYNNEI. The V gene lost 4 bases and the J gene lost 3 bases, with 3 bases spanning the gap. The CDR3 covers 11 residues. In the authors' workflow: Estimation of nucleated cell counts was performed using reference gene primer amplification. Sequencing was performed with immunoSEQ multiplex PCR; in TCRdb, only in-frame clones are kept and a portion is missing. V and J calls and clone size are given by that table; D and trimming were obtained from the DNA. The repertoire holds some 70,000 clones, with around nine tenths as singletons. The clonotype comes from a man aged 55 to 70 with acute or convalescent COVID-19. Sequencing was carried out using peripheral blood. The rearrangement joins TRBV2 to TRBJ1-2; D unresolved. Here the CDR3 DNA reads TGTGCCAGCAGTGTCGACTATGGCTACACCTTC. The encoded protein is CASSVDYGYTF.